The table lists the clone carrying this T cell receptor beta chain with a few counts. The antigen remains unidentified. Sequenced material consisted of expressed TCRB transcripts (all of the isolated RNA was reverse transcribed). Using immunoSEQ multiplex PCR, the repertoire was profiled, and TCRdb retains in-frame clones only, with some absent. Of tens of thousands of clones listed, approximately 62% are singletons. This sample stems from a study of beta chain features in type 1 diabetes. Regarding the study as a whole: The study found moderately but significantly shorter TCRB CDR3s in all four CD4+ subsets of Type 1 diabetes patients.

Averaging around 120 mL, one heparinised blood draw came from each individual donor. The TCR comes from a man aged 30 to 39 with type 1 diabetes. Some clones in this sample may be carry-over from other donors' samples. The specimen sequenced was Tregs from blood.

The CDR3 region is CASSLAGTSGGETQYF. CDR3 DNA: TGCGCCAGCAGCTTGGCCGGGACTAGCGGGGGAGAGACCCAGTACTTC. The chain combines TRBV5-1 with TRBJ2-5; 14 bases fit TRBD2. Trimming took 0 bases from V and 4 from J; bases not matched to a gene: 2. Per the germline V gene, CDR1 is SGHRS and CDR2 is YFSETQ. The CDR3 is 16 amino acids.